This T cell receptor beta chain was captured by sequencing in a study of cytomegalovirus exposure and HLA in healthy donors. PCR primers comprised 60 Vbeta and 13 Jbeta primers. Sequencing used immunoSEQ multiplex PCR; TCRdb keeps in-frame clones, though not all of them. Of over 95,000 clones in the sample, 70% to 80% are singletons; the top ten hold around 3.5%. CDR1 and CDR2 from the germline V gene are SGDLS and YYNGEE. CDR3 length: 15 residues. V shed 4 bases, J shed 3 bases, and the junction held 6 bases outside the gene matches. This TCR was recovered from a man between 40 and 49 years old in good health and CMV-seronegative. The chain links TRBV9 to TRBJ2-2, with 7 bases matching TRBD1. The sequenced material came from PBMCs. In DNA form, the CDR3 reads TGTGCCAGCAGCCGACAGGGTAGTTACACCGGGGAGCTGTTTTTT. Residues: CASSRQGSYTGELFF.